This T cell receptor (beta chain) was sequenced for a study of blood T cell repertoires in COVID-19. Study-wide background: The origin of the acute and convalescent COVID-19 samples was the United States, Italy and Spain.

With 3 bases clipped from V and 6 bases from J, the junction kept 4 bases outside the gene matches. CDR3 length equals 14 residues. Germline CDR1 SGDLS, CDR2 YYNGEE. Assay used: immunoSEQ multiplex PCR; TCRdb lists only in-frame clones, some missing. Seen here are approximately 300,000 clones, around nine tenths observed once, and the top ten hold 1%. This clonotype was sampled from a man aged 50 to 59 with active or convalescent COVID-19. V usage is TRBV9 and J usage is TRBJ1-5, with 9 positions matching TRBD1. Sequenced input: peripheral blood. The CDR3 loop is CASSAGTGSQPQHF. In nucleotides, the CDR3 is TGTGCCAGCAGCGCCGGGACAGGGAGTCAGCCCCAGCATTTT. Using reference TRBV9 and TRBJ1-5 for the parts outside the CDR3, the full variable domain is DSGVTQTPKHLITATGQRVTLRCSPRSGDLSVYWYQQSLDQGLQFLIQYYNGEERAKGNILERFSAQQFPDLHSELNLSSLELGDSALYFCASSAGTGSQPQHFGDGTRLSIL.